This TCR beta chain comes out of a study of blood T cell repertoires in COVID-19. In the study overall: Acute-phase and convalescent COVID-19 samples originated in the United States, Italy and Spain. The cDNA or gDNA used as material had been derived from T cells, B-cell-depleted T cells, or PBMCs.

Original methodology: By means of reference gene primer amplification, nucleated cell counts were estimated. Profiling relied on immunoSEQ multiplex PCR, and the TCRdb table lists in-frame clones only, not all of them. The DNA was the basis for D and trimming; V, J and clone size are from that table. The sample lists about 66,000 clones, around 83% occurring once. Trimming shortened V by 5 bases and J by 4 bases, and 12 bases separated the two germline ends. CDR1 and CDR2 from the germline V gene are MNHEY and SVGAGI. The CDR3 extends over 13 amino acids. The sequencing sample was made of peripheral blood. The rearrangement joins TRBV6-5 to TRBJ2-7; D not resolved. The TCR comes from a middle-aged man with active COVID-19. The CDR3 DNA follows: TGTGCCAGCAGTAAACCTCCCGGGTACGAGCAGTACTTC. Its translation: CASSKPPGYEQYF.